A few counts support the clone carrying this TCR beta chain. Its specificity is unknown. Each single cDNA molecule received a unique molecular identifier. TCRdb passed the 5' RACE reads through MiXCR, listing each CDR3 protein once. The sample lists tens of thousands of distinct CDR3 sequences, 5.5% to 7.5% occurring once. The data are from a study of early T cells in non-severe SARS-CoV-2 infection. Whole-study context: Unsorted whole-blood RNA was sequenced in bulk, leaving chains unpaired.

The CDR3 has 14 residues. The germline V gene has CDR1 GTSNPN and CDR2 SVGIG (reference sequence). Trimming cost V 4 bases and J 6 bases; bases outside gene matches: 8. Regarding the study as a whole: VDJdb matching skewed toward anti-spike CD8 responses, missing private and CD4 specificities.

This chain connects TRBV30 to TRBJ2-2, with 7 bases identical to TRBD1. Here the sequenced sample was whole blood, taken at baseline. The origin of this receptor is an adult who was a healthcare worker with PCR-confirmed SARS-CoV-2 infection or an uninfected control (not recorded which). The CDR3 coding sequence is TGTGCCTGGATTGCACAGGGGAGCGCCGGGGAGCTGTTTTTT. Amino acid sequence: CAWIAQGSAGELFF.